Each of the 28 T cell receptor beta chains below was sequenced from the same sample in a study of T cells after yellow fever vaccination. Via MiXCR, TCRdb re-called the 5' RACE reads, giving one row per CDR3 protein. The data contain 100,000 to 150,000 distinct CDR3 sequences, roughly 9% of them singletons. The starting material was CD8+ T cells sorted from PBMCs, obtained on the day of the yellow fever booster vaccination. These receptor sequences come from a man younger than 35 who received the YFV17D yellow fever vaccine.

V is TRBV7-8 and J is TRBJ2-7; 10 bases line up with TRBD2. Germline V gives CDR1 SGHVS, CDR2 FQNEAQ. Germline trimming cut 1 base from V and 3 bases from J; bases unmatched to any gene: 6. This CDR3 contains 16 residues. In nucleotides, the CDR3 is TGTGCCAGCAGCTTAGAAGGACTAGCGGAAGTCTACGAGCAGTACTTC. It translates to CASSLEGLAEVYEQYF.

This clonotype showed up many times. V usage is TRBV28 and J usage is TRBJ2-1; D possibly corresponds to TRBD2 (6 bases). Deletions cut 6 bases from V and 8 bases from J, with 17 bases between. This CDR3 region has 14 residues. Per germline, CDR1 MDHEN and CDR2 SYDVKM. The chain's CDR3 is CASRPHSRGDEQFF. CDR3 coding DNA: TGTGCCAGCAGACCCCATTCGCGGGGTGATGAGCAGTTCTTC.

This clonotype has at least ten counts. The gene calls are TRBV4-3 and TRBJ2-1, with 8 bases fitting TRBD2. Germline-derived CDR1 and CDR2 are LGHNA and YSLEER. This CDR3 contains 15 residues. Unmatched junction bases numbered 12, after V lost 4 bases and J lost 10 bases. The CDR3: CASSPSRGAHSEQFF. The CDR3 DNA reads TGCGCCAGCAGCCCCTCGCGGGGGGCCCATTCGGAGCAGTTCTTC.

The V gene is TRBV7-2, the J gene TRBJ2-2; 8 positions match TRBD2. Germline CDR1 reads SGHTA; CDR2 reads FQGNSA. This CDR3 is built from 16 residues. The V segment lost 6 bases and the J segment 1 base; nucleotides outside the gene matches: 7. DNA for the CDR3: TGTGCCAGCAGTTTCAGCGGGGGCCAGAACACCGGGGAGCTGTTTTTT. Its translation: CASSFSGGQNTGELFF.

The chain joins TRBV7-9 to TRBJ2-7; D gene uncertain. This CDR3 region has 15 residues. V was clipped by 4 bases and J by 3 bases, with 16 bases between them. Looked up from germline, CDR1 is SEHNR and CDR2 is FQNEAQ (reference sequence). As DNA, the CDR3 is TGTGCCAGCAGCTCGGAAAGTGAAGTTTTCTACGAGCAGTACTTC. Protein product: CASSSESEVFYEQYF.

This clonotype was recorded a few times. Written as DNA, the CDR3 is TGTGCCAGCAGTGGGACGACAGTGACGTATTCACCCCTCCACTTT. Amino acids: CASSGTTVTYSPLHF. This chain links TRBV27 with TRBJ1-6, with a possible D match to TRBD1 (5 bases). Trimming stripped 5 bases from V and 8 bases from J, with 16 bases between. The germline V gene has CDR1 MNHEY and CDR2 SMNVEV (reference sequence). CDR3 size: 15 residues.

This clonotype was picked up many times. This rearrangement joins TRBV4-1 to TRBJ1-1; D might be TRBD1 (5 bases). CDR3 length: 14 residues. Germline V gene sequence: CDR1 MGHRA, CDR2 YSYEKL. V lost 3 bases and J 8 bases, leaving 16 bases between the germline ends. The CDR3 region is CASSHPQGFWEAFF. CDR3 DNA: TGCGCCAGCAGCCATCCTCAGGGTTTCTGGGAAGCTTTCTTT.

This clonotype appeared a few times. The chain is built from TRBV25-1 and TRBJ2-3; D may correspond to TRBD1 or TRBD2 (5 bases each). V gave up 8 bases and J gave up 3 bases, with 15 bases separating them. CDR1 is MGHDK and CDR2 is SYGVNS in the germline V gene. This CDR3 comprises 14 residues. The DNA of the CDR3 is TGTGCCAGCTCTACGGCCGAGGGGACAGATACGCAGTATTTT. This codes for CASSTAEGTDTQYF. The variable domain in full, completed from reference TRBV25-1 and TRBJ2-3, reads EADIYQTPRYLVIGTGKKITLECSQTMGHDKMYWYQQDPGMELHLIHYSYGVNSTEKGDLSSESTVSRIRTEHFPLTLESARPSHTSQYLCASSTAEGTDTQYFGPGTRLTVL.

The V call is TRBV7-3, the J call TRBJ2-1; tentatively, D is TRBD1 (5 bases). The CDR3 is 12 residues long. V was trimmed by 2 bases and J by 9 bases, leaving 8 bases between them. Germline CDR1 reads SGHTA; CDR2 reads FQGTGA. The CDR3, as DNA: TGTGCCAGCAGCTTATTTGGGGCTGAGCAGTTCTTC. It codes for CASSLFGAEQFF. Variable domain in full (rest from reference TRBV7-3 and TRBJ2-1): GAGVSQTPSNKVTEKGKYVELRCDPISGHTALYWYRQSLGQGPEFLIYFQGTGAADDSGLPNDRFFAVRPEGSVSTLKIQRTERGDSAVYLCASSLFGAEQFFGPGTRLTVL.

In this sample, this clonotype turned up a few times. The chain joins TRBV5-6 to TRBJ2-3; 13 bases match TRBD2. The CDR3 extends over 18 amino acids. CDR1 and CDR2 from the germline V gene are SGHDT and YYEEEE. Trimming cost V 1 base and J 1 base; bases outside gene matches: 6. The CDR3 spells CASSLIGLAGVGTDTQYF. The DNA for the CDR3 is TGTGCCAGCAGCTTGATCGGACTAGCGGGGGTCGGCACAGATACGCAGTATTTT.

A few counts support this clonotype. The CDR3 loop is CASSTTGSSYNEQFF. The CDR3 DNA sequence: TGTGCCAGCAGCACGACAGGGAGCTCCTACAATGAGCAGTTCTTC. The J gene is TRBJ2-1, the V gene TRBV7-9, with 7 bases fitting TRBD1. The junction had 4 bases not matched to a gene; V was cut back by 5 bases and J by 0 bases. This CDR3 comprises 15 residues. Germline V gives CDR1 SEHNR, CDR2 FQNEAQ (reference sequence). Variable domain in full (rest from reference TRBV7-9 and TRBJ2-1): DTGVSQNPRHKITKRGQNVTFRCDPISEHNRLYWYRQTLGQGPEFLTYFQNEAQLEKSRLLSDRFSAERPKGSFSTLEIQRTEQGDSAMYLCASSTTGSSYNEQFFGPGTRLTVL.

The rearrangement uses TRBV29-1 and TRBJ2-3; 7 nucleotides align to TRBD2. Losses at the gene ends were 4 bases for V and 2 bases for J; bases not matched to a gene: 6. The V gene's germline CDR1 is SQVTM and CDR2 ANQGSEA. The CDR3 loop spans 14 amino acids. CDR3 sequence reads: CSVVGGENTDTQYF. DNA for the CDR3: TGCAGCGTTGTGGGGGGGGAGAACACAGATACGCAGTATTTT.

The chain links TRBV4-3 to TRBJ2-1; 8 bases align to TRBD2. This CDR3 spans 15 amino acids. Per the germline V gene, CDR1 is LGHNA and CDR2 is YSLEER. V gave up 0 bases and J gave up 12 bases; unmatched junction bases: 10. Here the CDR3 reads CASSQDPGGVKVQFF. In nucleotides, the CDR3 is TGCGCCAGCAGCCAAGACCCGGGGGGGGTTAAGGTGCAGTTCTTC.

V usage is TRBV7-2 and J usage is TRBJ2-1; D may correspond to TRBD1 or TRBD2 (6 bases each). The CDR3 runs to 17 residues. V lost 3 bases, J lost 4 bases, and 19 bases lay in between. The germline V gene has CDR1 SGHTA and CDR2 FQGNSA. Here the CDR3 DNA reads TGTGCCAGCAGCTTGGGGATGGGGGGCCTCGGGTACAATGAGCAGTTCTTC. Translated, it gives CASSLGMGGLGYNEQFF.

This clonotype was seen only a few times. The chain recombines TRBV7-9 with TRBJ2-3; D unclear. CDR3 length: 13 residues. V lost 7 bases and J lost 5, with 13 bases in between. Germline V lookup: CDR1 SEHNR, CDR2 FQNEAQ (reference sequence). Written as DNA, the CDR3 is TGTGCCAGCACCGTACCCCCGGGAGATACGCAGTATTTT. It translates to CASTVPPGDTQYF.

This chain joins TRBV12-3 or TRBV12-4 and TRBJ2-3; D call uncertain. There are 15 residues in the CDR3. V was clipped by 0 bases and J by 4 bases, with 11 bases between them. The DNA for the CDR3 is TGTGCCAGCAGTTTAGCCGGTCGTCGCCCAGATACGCAGTATTTT. Its translation: CASSLAGRRPDTQYF.

J is TRBJ2-1 and V is TRBV24-1; D might be TRBD2 (5 bases). The CDR3 has 13 amino acids. The V and J ends lost 7 bases and 3 bases respectively, with 9 bases between them. The germline V gene has CDR1 KGHDR and CDR2 SFDVKD. The CDR3 sequence is CATSPRDYNEQFF. In nucleotides, the CDR3 is TGTGCCACCAGCCCCCGGGACTACAATGAGCAGTTCTTC.

Only a few counts were recorded for this clonotype. The chain combines TRBV12-3 or TRBV12-4 with TRBJ2-7, with a tentative D call TRBD1 (6 bases). V shed 3 bases and J shed 9 bases, with 15 bases lying between them. This CDR3 comprises 13 residues. In DNA form, the CDR3 reads TGTGCCAGCAGTTTGGGGGCCGGGCCGGGGCAGTACTTC. Translated: CASSLGAGPGQYF.

The V and J genes are TRBV4-1 and TRBJ2-7; possibly TRBD1 for D (6 bases). The CDR3 length is 13 residues. Trimming removed 0 bases from V and 4 bases from J, with 7 bases in between. CDR1 MGHRA and CDR2 YSYEKL come from the germline V gene. CDR3 nucleotides: TGCGCCAGCAGCCAAGAAAGGGGGTACGAGCAGTACTTC. Translation: CASSQERGYEQYF.

This clonotype has a handful of counts. CDR3 sequence: CASSQDPGTSGEETQYF. As DNA, the CDR3 is TGCGCCAGCAGCCAAGATCCCGGGACTAGCGGGGAAGAGACCCAGTACTTC. V usage is TRBV4-1 and J usage is TRBJ2-5; 13 bases align to TRBD2. Looked up from germline, CDR1 is MGHRA and CDR2 is YSYEKL. The CDR3 covers 17 residues. The V segment lost 0 bases and the J segment 3 bases; nucleotides outside the gene matches: 4.

This clonotype was detected a few times. In DNA form, the CDR3 reads TGCAGTGCTAGAGATTTTGGGCGCTTGAACACTGAAGCTTTCTTT. Protein product: CSARDFGRLNTEAFF. The V and J genes are TRBV20-1 and TRBJ1-1; D remains ambiguous. The germline CDR1 and CDR2 sequences are DFQATT and SNEGSKA (reference sequence). V shed 0 bases and J shed 0 bases, with 11 bases lying between them. The CDR3 extends over 15 amino acids.

This clonotype was recorded a few times. The chain recombines TRBV10-3 with TRBJ1-2; TRBD1 agrees at 7 bases. Losses at the gene ends were 8 bases for V and 2 bases for J; bases not matched to a gene: 8. CDR1 ENHRY and CDR2 SYGVKD come from the germline V gene. CDR3 length: 14 amino acids. The CDR3 DNA sequence: TGTGCCATCTGGGGGGACAGTCTCAACTATGGCTACACCTTC. Translating it yields CAIWGDSLNYGYTF.

This clonotype has a handful of counts. The chain uses TRBV4-2 and TRBJ2-7; D uncertain. V gave up 4 bases and J gave up 5 bases, with 15 bases separating them. The CDR3 loop spans 14 amino acids. In germline, CDR1 is LGHNA, CDR2 YNFKEQ. The CDR3: CASSPKSLSHEQYF. DNA of the CDR3: TGTGCCAGCAGCCCAAAGTCACTTAGCCACGAGCAGTACTTC.

This clonotype has ten or more counts. The chain joins TRBV29-1 to TRBJ1-2, with D hard to call. The germline CDR1 and CDR2 sequences are SQVTM and ANQGSEA. The CDR3 length is 12 residues. Trimming took off 0 bases at V and 8 bases at J, with 10 bases between the two ends. CDR3 sequence reads: CSVEDYGGGYTF. The CDR3 region has the DNA TGCAGCGTTGAAGACTATGGTGGCGGCTACACCTTC.

This clonotype was seen many times. The rearrangement uses TRBV4-3 and TRBJ1-1; D possibly corresponds to TRBD1 (5 bases). CDR3 length: 15 residues. Germline CDR1 LGHNA, CDR2 YSLEER. V lost 3 bases and J 1 base, leaving 12 bases between the germline ends. The CDR3 DNA sequence: TGCGCCAGCAGCCACAGTACTACAGGGAACACTGAAGCTTTCTTT. The encoded protein is CASSHSTTGNTEAFF.

V gene TRBV4-1 combines with J gene TRBJ2-7; 8 bases line up with TRBD1. The V segment lost 0 bases and the J segment 1 base; nucleotides outside the gene matches: 5. CDR1 is MGHRA, CDR2 YSYEKL, per germline. This CDR3 comprises 16 residues. The CDR3 DNA sequence: TGCGCCAGCAGCCAAGATAGGACAGGGAATTCCTACGAGCAGTACTTC. The encoded protein is CASSQDRTGNSYEQYF.

V gene TRBV7-9 combines with J gene TRBJ1-2, with D unresolved. The germline CDR1 and CDR2 sequences are SEHNR and FQNEAQ (reference sequence). V was shortened by 5 bases and J by 3 bases, with 16 bases between the two germline ends. The CDR3 length is 15 residues. In nucleotides, the CDR3 is TGTGCCAGCAGCCCGAATACTTACCGGGACTATGGCTACACCTTC. Protein product: CASSPNTYRDYGYTF. Together with reference TRBV7-9 and TRBJ1-2, the CDR3 gives the full variable domain: DTGVSQNPRHKITKRGQNVTFRCDPISEHNRLYWYRQTLGQGPEFLTYFQNEAQLEKSRLLSDRFSAERPKGSFSTLEIQRTEQGDSAMYLCASSPNTYRDYGYTFGSGTRLTVV.

This clonotype was picked up many times. V and J are TRBV4-1 and TRBJ2-2; 8 bases map to TRBD2. CDR3 length equals 14 residues. V trimming: 6 bases; J trimming: 2 bases; junction bases outside the gene matches: 2. The V gene's germline CDR1 is MGHRA and CDR2 YSYEKL. CDR3 residues: CASSSGVNTGELFF. CDR3 coding DNA: TGCGCCAGCAGTAGCGGGGTTAACACCGGGGAGCTGTTTTTT.